This T cell receptor (beta chain) was sequenced for a study of PD-1 blockade in classical Hodgkin lymphoma. General study points: Significant TCR diversity gains by C4D1 occurred in CD4+ but not CD8+ cells. Complete responders' baseline diversity resembled that of newly diagnosed patients.

Assay used: immunoSEQ multiplex PCR; TCRdb lists only in-frame clones, some missing. This table holds about 110,000 clones, roughly nine tenths found once. As to this clone: Its target is not known.

In every patient, relapse followed autologous stem cell transplantation, while exposure to brentuximab vedotin differed. V was trimmed by 2 bases and J by 0 bases, leaving 20 bases between them. The germline V gene encodes CDR1 SGHDN and CDR2 FVKESK. The CDR3 sequence is 18 residues long. This clonotype was sampled from a human donor with classical Hodgkin lymphoma. The sample was peripheral blood mononuclear cells (PBMCs), taken before the second cycle of nivolumab. The J gene is TRBJ2-7, the V gene TRBV14; possibly TRBD1 or TRBD2 for D (5 bases each). The chain's CDR3 is CASSQNRIGTGSSYEQYF. CDR3 DNA: TGTGCCAGCAGCCAAAACCGAATCGGGACGGGAAGCTCCTACGAGCAGTACTTC.